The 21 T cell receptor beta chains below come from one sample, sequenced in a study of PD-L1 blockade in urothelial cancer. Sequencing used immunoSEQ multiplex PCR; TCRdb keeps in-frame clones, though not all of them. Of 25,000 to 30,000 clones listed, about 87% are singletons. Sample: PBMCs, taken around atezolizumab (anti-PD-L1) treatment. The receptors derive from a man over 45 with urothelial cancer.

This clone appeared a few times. In DNA form, the CDR3 reads TGTGCCAGCAGCTCGTCAGATGCCGGGACCTACGAGCAGTACTTC. Translation gives CASSSSDAGTYEQYF. This rearrangement joins TRBV7-9 to TRBJ2-7, with D tentatively TRBD2 (5 bases). With 4 bases removed from V and 2 bases from J, the gap between germline ends came to 15 bases. Germline V gene sequence: CDR1 SEHNR, CDR2 FQNEAQ (reference sequence). The CDR3 runs to 15 residues. Full variable domain (missing parts from reference TRBV7-9 and TRBJ2-7): DTGVSQNPRHKITKRGQNVTFRCDPISEHNRLYWYRQTLGQGPEFLTYFQNEAQLEKSRLLSDRFSAERPKGSFSTLEIQRTEQGDSAMYLCASSSSDAGTYEQYFGPGTRLTVT.

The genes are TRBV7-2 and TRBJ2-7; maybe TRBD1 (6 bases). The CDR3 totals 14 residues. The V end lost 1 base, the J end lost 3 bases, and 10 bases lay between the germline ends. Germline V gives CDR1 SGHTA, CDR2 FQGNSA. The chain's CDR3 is CASSLVGGVYEQYF. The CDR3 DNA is TGTGCCAGCAGCTTAGTAGGGGGTGTCTACGAGCAGTACTTC.

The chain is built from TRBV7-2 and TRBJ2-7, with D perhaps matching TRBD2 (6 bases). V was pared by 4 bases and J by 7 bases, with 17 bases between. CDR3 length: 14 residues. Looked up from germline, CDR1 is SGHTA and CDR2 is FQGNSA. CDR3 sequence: CASSSDGGRLEQYF. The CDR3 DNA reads TGTGCCAGCAGCTCGGACGGGGGTCGCTTGGAGCAGTACTTC.

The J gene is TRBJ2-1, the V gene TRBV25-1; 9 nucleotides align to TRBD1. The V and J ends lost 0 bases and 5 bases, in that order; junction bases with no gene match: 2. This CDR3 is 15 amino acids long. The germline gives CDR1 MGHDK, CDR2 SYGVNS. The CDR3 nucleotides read TGTGCCAGCAGTGAATACGGGACAGGGAACAATGAGCAGTTCTTC. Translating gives CASSEYGTGNNEQFF.

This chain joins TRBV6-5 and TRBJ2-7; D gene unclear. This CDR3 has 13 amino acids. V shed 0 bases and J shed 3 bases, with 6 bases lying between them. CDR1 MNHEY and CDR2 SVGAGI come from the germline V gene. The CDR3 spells CASSYSRSYEQYF. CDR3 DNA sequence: TGTGCCAGCAGTTACTCGAGGAGCTACGAGCAGTACTTC.

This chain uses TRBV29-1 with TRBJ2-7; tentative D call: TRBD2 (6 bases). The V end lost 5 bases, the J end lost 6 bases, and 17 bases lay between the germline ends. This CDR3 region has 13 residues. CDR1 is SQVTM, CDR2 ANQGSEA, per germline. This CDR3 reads CSVREAWGSEQYF. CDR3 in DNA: TGCAGCGTTAGGGAGGCCTGGGGCTCCGAGCAGTACTTC.

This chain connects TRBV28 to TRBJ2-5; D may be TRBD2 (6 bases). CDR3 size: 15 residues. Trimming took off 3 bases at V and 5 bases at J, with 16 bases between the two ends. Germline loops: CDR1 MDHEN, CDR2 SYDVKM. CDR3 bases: TGTGCCAGCAGTTTCTCGGGAGTCTCGTTGGAGACCCAGTACTTC. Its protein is CASSFSGVSLETQYF.

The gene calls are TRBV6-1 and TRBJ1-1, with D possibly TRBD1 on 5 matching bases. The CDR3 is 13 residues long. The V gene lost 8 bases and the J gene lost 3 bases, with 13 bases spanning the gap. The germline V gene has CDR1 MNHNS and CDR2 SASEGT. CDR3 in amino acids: CASGTGGDTEAFF. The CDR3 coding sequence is TGTGCCAGCGGAACGGGGGGGGACACTGAAGCTTTCTTT.

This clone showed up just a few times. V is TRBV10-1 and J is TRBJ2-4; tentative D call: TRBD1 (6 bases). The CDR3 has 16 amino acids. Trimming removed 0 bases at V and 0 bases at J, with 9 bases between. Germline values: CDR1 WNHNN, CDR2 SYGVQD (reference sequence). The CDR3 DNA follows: TGCGCCAGCAGTGAGTCGGGCAGGGGAGCCAAAAACATTCAGTACTTC. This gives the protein CASSESGRGAKNIQYF.

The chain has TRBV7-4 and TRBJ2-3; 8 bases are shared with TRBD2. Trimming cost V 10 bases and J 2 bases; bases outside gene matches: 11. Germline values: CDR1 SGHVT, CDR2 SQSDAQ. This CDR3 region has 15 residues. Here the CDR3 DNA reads TGTGCCAAACGAGACCGGGGGGGGTCCACAGATACGCAGTATTTT. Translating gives CAKRDRGGSTDTQYF.

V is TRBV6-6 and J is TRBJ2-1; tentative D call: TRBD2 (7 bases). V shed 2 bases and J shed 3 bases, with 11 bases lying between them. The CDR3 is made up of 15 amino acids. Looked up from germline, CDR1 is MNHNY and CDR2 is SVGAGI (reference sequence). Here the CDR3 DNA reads TGTGCCAGCAGTTACGAGGGGGGGCGCTACAATGAGCAGTTCTTC. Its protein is CASSYEGGRYNEQFF.

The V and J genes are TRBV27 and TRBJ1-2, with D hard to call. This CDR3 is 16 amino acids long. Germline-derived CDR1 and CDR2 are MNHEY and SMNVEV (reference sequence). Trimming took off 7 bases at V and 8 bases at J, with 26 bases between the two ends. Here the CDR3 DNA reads TGTGCCAGCACCTCTTTACCGGTCGCCTCCGCTAGAGGCTACACCTTC. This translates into CASTSLPVASARGYTF.

CDR3 nucleotides: TGCGCCAGCAGCCAAGAGGGGCAGGTTCCCAGCTATGGAAACACCATATATTTT. It is translated as CASSQEGQVPSYGNTIYF. The chain combines TRBV4-1 with TRBJ1-3; D might be TRBD1 (5 bases). The CDR3 has 18 amino acids. CDR1 is MGHRA, CDR2 YSYEKL, per germline. V dropped 0 bases and J dropped 3 bases, with 18 bases sitting between them.

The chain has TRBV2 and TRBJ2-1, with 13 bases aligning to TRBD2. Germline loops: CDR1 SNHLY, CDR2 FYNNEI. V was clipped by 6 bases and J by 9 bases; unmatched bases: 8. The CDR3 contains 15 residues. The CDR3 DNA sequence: TGTGCCAGCAGCCAACTAGCGGGAGGGTCGGGTGAGCAGTTCTTC. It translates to CASSQLAGGSGEQFF. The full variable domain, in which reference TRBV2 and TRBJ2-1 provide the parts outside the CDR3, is EPEVTQTPSHQVTQMGQEVILRCVPISNHLYFYWYRQILGQKVEFLVSFYNNEISEKSEIFDDQFSVERPDGSNFTLKIRSTKLEDSAMYFCASSQLAGGSGEQFFGPGTRLTVL.

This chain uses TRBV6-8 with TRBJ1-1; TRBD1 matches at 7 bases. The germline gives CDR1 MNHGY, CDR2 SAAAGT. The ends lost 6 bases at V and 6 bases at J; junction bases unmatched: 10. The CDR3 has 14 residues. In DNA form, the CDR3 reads TGTGCCAGCAGATCTGGCAGGGGGGAATCTGAAGCTTTCTTT. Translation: CASRSGRGESEAFF.

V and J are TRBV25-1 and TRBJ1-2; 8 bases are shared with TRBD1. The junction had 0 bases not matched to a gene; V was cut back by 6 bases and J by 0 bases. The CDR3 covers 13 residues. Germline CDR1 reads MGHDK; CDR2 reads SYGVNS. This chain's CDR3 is CASRQGANYGYTF. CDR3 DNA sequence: TGTGCCAGCAGACAGGGGGCTAACTATGGCTACACCTTC.

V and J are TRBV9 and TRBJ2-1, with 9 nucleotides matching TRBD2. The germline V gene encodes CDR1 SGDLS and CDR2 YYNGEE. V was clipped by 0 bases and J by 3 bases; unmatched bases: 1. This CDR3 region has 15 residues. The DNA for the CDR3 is TGTGCCAGCAGCGTAGGTAGCGGGGGCTACAATGAGCAGTTCTTC. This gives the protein CASSVGSGGYNEQFF.

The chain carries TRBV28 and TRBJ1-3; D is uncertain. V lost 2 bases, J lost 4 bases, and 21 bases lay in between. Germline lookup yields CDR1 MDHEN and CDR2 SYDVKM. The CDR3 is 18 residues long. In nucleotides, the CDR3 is TGTGCCAGCAGTTTAAGTCTCAACAGATTGGGCTGGGGAAACACCATATATTTT. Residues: CASSLSLNRLGWGNTIYF. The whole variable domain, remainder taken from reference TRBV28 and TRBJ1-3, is DVKVTQSSRYLVKRTGEKVFLECVQDMDHENMFWYRQDPGLGLRLIYFSYDVKMKEKGDIPEGYSVSREKKERFSLILESASTNQTSMYLCASSLSLNRLGWGNTIYFGEGSWLTVV.

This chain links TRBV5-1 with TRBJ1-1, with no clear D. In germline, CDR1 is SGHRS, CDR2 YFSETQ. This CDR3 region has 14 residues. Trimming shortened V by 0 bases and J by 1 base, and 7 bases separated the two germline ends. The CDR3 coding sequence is TGCGCCAGCAGCTTGGGAGCAGGGAACACTGAAGCTTTCTTT. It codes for CASSLGAGNTEAFF.

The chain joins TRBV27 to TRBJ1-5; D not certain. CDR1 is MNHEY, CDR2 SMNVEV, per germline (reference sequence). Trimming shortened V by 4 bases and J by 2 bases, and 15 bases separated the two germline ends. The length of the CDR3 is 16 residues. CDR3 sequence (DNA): TGTGCCAGCAGTTCCTACCTCTCGGTGGGCAATCAGCCCCAGCATTTT. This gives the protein CASSSYLSVGNQPQHF.

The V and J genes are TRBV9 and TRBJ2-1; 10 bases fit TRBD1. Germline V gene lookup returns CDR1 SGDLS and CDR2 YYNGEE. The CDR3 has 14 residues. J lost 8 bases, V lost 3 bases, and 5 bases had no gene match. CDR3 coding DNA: TGTGCCAGCAGCGAACCGGGACAGGGGTATGAGCAGTTCTTC. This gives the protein CASSEPGQGYEQFF.